The 2 T cell receptor beta chains below were found in one sample sequenced in a study of T cells after yellow fever vaccination. TCRdb reprocessed the 5' RACE reads with MiXCR, giving one entry per CDR3 protein. The data hold 25,000 to 30,000 distinct CDR3 sequences, with 6% to 8% observed a single time. Here the sequenced sample was PBMCs, either bulk or a sorted T-cell subset (CD4+, CD8+, memory, or dextramer-sorted; not recorded which), taken on the day of the yellow fever booster vaccination. These receptors came from a man under 40 who received the YFV17D yellow fever vaccine.

This clonotype was recorded many times. The gene calls are TRBV6-4 and TRBJ2-5; D perhaps matches TRBD2 (6 bases). Looked up from germline, CDR1 is MRHNA and CDR2 is SNTAGT. CDR3 size: 15 residues. V was pared by 6 bases and J by 5 bases, with 19 bases between. The CDR3 bases are TGTGCCAGCAGCCCCTCAGAGGGAGGAGCCGAGACCCAGTACTTC. This encodes CASSPSEGGAETQYF.

This clonotype was recorded at least ten times. The chain employs TRBV9 and TRBJ2-1, with D unresolved. The V end lost 4 bases, the J end lost 5 bases, and 13 bases lay between the germline ends. The CDR3 sequence is 14 residues long. Germline CDR1 and CDR2: SGDLS and YYNGEE. The CDR3 coding sequence is TGTGCCAGCAGCACATCGGAGCATAACAATGAGCAGTTCTTC. It translates to CASSTSEHNNEQFF.